Shown below are 9 T cell receptor beta chains from a single sample sequenced in a study of T cells in Graves' hyperthyroidism and ophthalmopathy. The source material, RNA transcripts, was used to amplify TCR beta CDR3 regions. First-round RT-PCR targeting the TCR CDR3 was performed with the HTBI primer set. TCRdb itself ran the multiplex PCR reads through MiXCR, one entry per CDR3 protein. The data contain roughly 570,000 distinct CDR3 sequences, 35% to 55% of them singletons. Sample: peripheral blood or thyroid tissue (not recorded which). The receptor source for this set is a woman between 18 and 30 years old with Graves' hyperthyroidism.

This clonotype has ten or more counts. The chain combines TRBV19 with TRBJ1-2, with D perhaps TRBD1 (5 bases). Trimming removed 0 bases at V and 9 bases at J, with 14 bases between. Germline loops: CDR1 LNHDA, CDR2 SQIVND (reference sequence). The CDR3 length is 14 residues. The CDR3 here is CASSIDPGHGRYTF. The CDR3 DNA is TGTGCCAGTAGTATAGATCCCGGACATGGGCGCTACACCTTC.

Comment on this clonotype: The missing conserved phenylalanine or tryptophan at the end of this CDR3 makes a read error likely. V gene TRBV10-3 combines with J gene TRBJ1-1; D is ambiguous. The germline CDR1 and CDR2 sequences are ENHRY and SYGVKD. V was trimmed by 3 bases and J by 1 base, leaving 12 bases between them. The CDR3 is 15 amino acids. CDR3: CAISDSQTTNTEAFL. The CDR3 DNA follows: TGTGCCATCAGTGATTCGCAGACAACGAACACTGAAGCTTTCCTT.

This clonotype was detected many times. The gene calls are TRBV6-1 and TRBJ2-7, with TRBD2 identical over 15 bases. The germline CDR1 and CDR2 sequences are MNHNS and SASEGT. V lost 6 bases and J lost 4; bases outside the gene matches: 10. The CDR3 is made up of 17 amino acids. CDR3 nucleotide sequence: TGTGCCAGCAGGAGCGGACTAGCGGGAGGGCCTAGGTACGAGCAGTACTTC. Its protein is CASRSGLAGGPRYEQYF.

In its sample, this clonotype was seen many times. This chain uses TRBV15 with TRBJ2-7; D might be TRBD1 (6 bases). This CDR3 has 14 amino acids. Germline CDR1 reads LNHNV; CDR2 reads YYDKDF (reference sequence). V was cut by 3 bases and J by 6 bases, with 15 bases left in between. The CDR3, as DNA: TGTGCCACCAGCAGGTCAAGGGCAGGGGTCGAGCAGTACTTC. It translates to CATSRSRAGVEQYF.

This clonotype was counted only a few times. The V and J genes are TRBV2 and TRBJ2-3; either TRBD1 or TRBD2 may supply D (5 bases each). The CDR3 is 12 residues long. In germline, CDR1 is SNHLY, CDR2 FYNNEI. Trimming stripped 11 bases from V and 2 bases from J, with 11 bases between. CDR3 DNA: TGTGCCGCCGGGGCGCTCACAGATACGCAGTATTTT. It is translated as CAAGALTDTQYF. Using reference TRBV2 and TRBJ2-3 for the parts outside the CDR3, the full variable domain is EPEVTQTPSHQVTQMGQEVILRCVPISNHLYFYWYRQILGQKVEFLVSFYNNEISEKSEIFDDQFSVERPDGSNFTLKIRSTKLEDSAMYFCAAGALTDTQYFGPGTRLTVL.

The table lists this clonotype with a few counts. The rearrangement joins TRBV12-3 or TRBV12-4 to TRBJ2-5; 9 bases agree with TRBD1. CDR3 length: 17 amino acids. J gave up 5 bases and V 3 bases, and 13 bases lay outside the gene matches. CDR3 in DNA: TGTGCCAGCAGTTTTTTAACAGGGGGCAGTTTTTGGGAGACCCAGTACTTC. Residues: CASSFLTGGSFWETQYF.

This clonotype has ten or more counts. This chain uses TRBV5-6 with TRBJ2-5, with TRBD1 matching over 8 bases. CDR3 length equals 17 residues. CDR1 and CDR2 from the germline V gene are SGHDT and YYEEEE. Losses at the gene ends were 0 bases for V and 5 bases for J; bases not matched to a gene: 12. The CDR3 DNA follows: TGTGCCAGCAGCTTGGCCTCCGGACAGGGTCAGAAGGAGACCCAGTACTTC. Translating gives CASSLASGQGQKETQYF.

This sequence joins TRBV2 and TRBJ2-7; 9 bases fit TRBD2. CDR1 and CDR2 (germline): SNHLY, FYNNEI. CDR3 size: 16 residues. After removal of 1 base from V and 7 bases from J, the junction contained 11 bases not matched to a gene. The CDR3 spells CASSEGLAGPYNEQYF. The CDR3 DNA sequence: TGTGCCAGCAGTGAAGGCCTAGCGGGACCCTACAATGAGCAGTACTTC. Based on the CDR3 plus reference TRBV2 and TRBJ2-7, the full variable domain is EPEVTQTPSHQVTQMGQEVILRCVPISNHLYFYWYRQILGQKVEFLVSFYNNEISEKSEIFDDQFSVERPDGSNFTLKIRSTKLEDSAMYFCASSEGLAGPYNEQYFGPGTRLTVT.

The chain links TRBV29-1 to TRBJ1-1, with D uncertain. The V end lost 5 bases, the J end lost 1 base, and 11 bases lay between the germline ends. This CDR3 spans 13 amino acids. The V gene's germline CDR1 is SQVTM and CDR2 ANQGSEA. This chain's CDR3 is CSVRGGPNTEAFF. CDR3 nucleotide sequence: TGCAGCGTTAGAGGCGGACCGAACACTGAAGCTTTCTTT.